This is a list of T cell receptor beta chains from one sample in a study of response to subunit inactivated influenza vaccine. Each CDR3 protein is one row after TCRdb ran MiXCR on the RT-PCR reads. This repertoire shows 560,000 or so distinct CDR3 sequences, 6.5% to 8% found once; its top ten account for 10% to 15%. The sample was PBMCs from blood, taken approximately 25 months after vaccination. These receptor sequences come from a man in his fifties or sixties who received an inactivated influenza vaccine. Each CDR3 is given with its conserved first and last residue. D genes are given only for firm matches. Clone sizes are given selectively: once, few, many, or a class where the clone is expanded.

cdr3_nt: TGTGCCAGCAGCCCGACTAGGACCCGCGAAGATACGCAGTATTTT
cdr3_aa: CASSPTRTREDTQYF
d_call: .
j_call: TRBJ2-3
clone_size: .
v_call: TRBV12-3/TRBV12-4

cdr3_nt: TGTGCCAGCAGCGTAGCGGGGGCCTCCTACGAGCAGTACTTC
cdr3_aa: CASSVAGASYEQYF
d_call: .
j_call: TRBJ2-7
clone_size: many
v_call: TRBV9

cdr3_nt: TGTGCCAGCAGTTTATTGACGGGGTCGAATCAAGAGACCCAGTACTTC
cdr3_aa: CASSLLTGSNQETQYF
d_call: .
j_call: TRBJ2-5
clone_size: many
v_call: TRBV12-3/TRBV12-4

cdr3_nt: TGCAGTGCTAGGAGTACCGGGACTAGCTCTTACGAGCAGTACTTC
cdr3_aa: CSARSTGTSSYEQYF
d_call: TRBD2
j_call: TRBJ2-7
clone_size: few
v_call: TRBV20-1

cdr3_nt: TGCGCCAGCGGTCCGTCGGGAAATAATGAAAAACTGTTTTTT
cdr3_aa: CASGPSGNNEKLFF
d_call: .
j_call: TRBJ1-4
clone_size: many
v_call: TRBV5-1

cdr3_nt: TGCAGCGTTGATCAGGGGCCAGATACGCAGTATTTT
cdr3_aa: CSVDQGPDTQYF
d_call: .
j_call: TRBJ2-3
clone_size: many
v_call: TRBV29-1

cdr3_nt: TGTGCCAGCAGCCATGCCGGGACTCTCGGCTATGAGCAGTTCTTC
cdr3_aa: CASSHAGTLGYEQFF
d_call: .
j_call: TRBJ2-1
clone_size: few
v_call: TRBV7-9

cdr3_nt: TGCGCCAGCAGCACGGGACTAGCGGTTAACAATGAGCAGTTCTTC
cdr3_aa: CASSTGLAVNNEQFF
d_call: TRBD2
j_call: TRBJ2-1
clone_size: many
v_call: TRBV5-1

cdr3_nt: TGTGCCAGCTCACGACCCCGACAGGGTCGGGCAGATACGCAGTATTTT
cdr3_aa: CASSRPRQGRADTQYF
d_call: TRBD1
j_call: TRBJ2-3
clone_size: .
v_call: TRBV18

cdr3_nt: TGCGCCAGCAGCCAGGCCCTAGGGCCCGGGGAGCTGTTTTTT
cdr3_aa: CASSQALGPGELFF
d_call: .
j_call: TRBJ2-2
clone_size: few
v_call: TRBV4-3

cdr3_nt: TGTGCCAGCATGGGGGTACCAGGTCTAATATACAATGAGCAGTTCTTC
cdr3_aa: CASMGVPGLIYNEQFF
d_call: .
j_call: TRBJ2-1
clone_size: few
v_call: TRBV6-2/TRBV6-3

cdr3_nt: TGTGCCATCAGTCCCGGACAGCGACACTACGAGCAGTACTTC
cdr3_aa: CAISPGQRHYEQYF
d_call: .
j_call: TRBJ2-7
clone_size: few
v_call: TRBV10-3

cdr3_nt: TGCGCCAGCAGGCCAGGGATCACTGGGGCCAACGTCCTGACTTTC
cdr3_aa: CASRPGITGANVLTF
d_call: .
j_call: TRBJ2-6
clone_size: .
v_call: TRBV4-1

cdr3_nt: TGTGCCAGCGATAGTTGGAAGGGGGCTAAAAGGAATGAGCAGTTCTTC
cdr3_aa: CASDSWKGAKRNEQFF
d_call: TRBD1
j_call: TRBJ2-1
clone_size: .
v_call: TRBV6-1

cdr3_nt: TGTGCCACCAGTGAGGGGGCAATTGCCGGGGAGCTGTTTTTT
cdr3_aa: CATSEGAIAGELFF
d_call: TRBD1
j_call: TRBJ2-2
clone_size: few
v_call: TRBV15

cdr3_nt: TGTGCCAGCAGCCCCGGGGGGCCCAATGAGCAGTTCTTC
cdr3_aa: CASSPGGPNEQFF
d_call: .
j_call: TRBJ2-1
clone_size: .
v_call: TRBV12-3/TRBV12-4

cdr3_nt: TGTGCCAGCAGCTTAGGCCGGGACAGGGATTTCTATGGCTACACCTTC
cdr3_aa: CASSLGRDRDFYGYTF
d_call: TRBD1
j_call: TRBJ1-2
clone_size: few
v_call: TRBV7-6

cdr3_nt: TGCAGTGCTAGGGAAATACCGGGACAGGGGGCCTTCCGCTCCTACAATGAGCAGTTCTTC
cdr3_aa: CSAREIPGQGAFRSYNEQFF
d_call: TRBD1
j_call: TRBJ2-1
clone_size: many
v_call: TRBV20-1

cdr3_nt: TGCGCCAGCAGCCGAGACCAAGGGGGCTACTATGGCTACACCTTC
cdr3_aa: CASSRDQGGYYGYTF
d_call: TRBD1
j_call: TRBJ1-2
clone_size: .
v_call: TRBV4-1

cdr3_nt: TGTGCCAGCAGCTTCAGCCCCCGGGACTCCACCTACGAGCAGTACTTC
cdr3_aa: CASSFSPRDSTYEQYF
d_call: .
j_call: TRBJ2-7
clone_size: many
v_call: TRBV7-9

cdr3_nt: TGCGCCAGCAGCCAATGGGGAACGTTGGGCAATGAGCAGTTCTTC
cdr3_aa: CASSQWGTLGNEQFF
d_call: .
j_call: TRBJ2-1
clone_size: many
v_call: TRBV4-3

cdr3_nt: TGTGCCACCAGTGGTGGAGGGGGCGAATATGGGCCCCAGCATTTT
cdr3_aa: CATSGGGGEYGPQHF
d_call: TRBD1
j_call: TRBJ1-5
clone_size: .
v_call: TRBV24-1

cdr3_nt: TGCGCCAGCAGCTTGGGGCAGGGACTTTTCTCCTACAATGAGCAGTTCTTC
cdr3_aa: CASSLGQGLFSYNEQFF
d_call: .
j_call: TRBJ2-1
clone_size: few
v_call: TRBV5-1

cdr3_nt: TGTGCCAGCAGCTTGTCTGCGACAGGAGACAATACGCAGTATTTT
cdr3_aa: CASSLSATGDNTQYF
d_call: .
j_call: TRBJ2-3
clone_size: .
v_call: TRBV5-5

cdr3_nt: TGCAGTGCTAAAGGCGGGAGGGCCAGGAATGAGCAGTTCTTC
cdr3_aa: CSAKGGRARNEQFF
d_call: TRBD2
j_call: TRBJ2-1
clone_size: .
v_call: TRBV20-1

cdr3_nt: TGTGCCAGCAGTTACATACAGGGGGTAAACTCACCCCTCCACTTT
cdr3_aa: CASSYIQGVNSPLHF
d_call: TRBD1
j_call: TRBJ1-6
clone_size: few
v_call: TRBV27

cdr3_nt: TGCGCCAGCAGCTTAACGGACAGGAGAAACCCCTACGAGCAGTACTTC
cdr3_aa: CASSLTDRRNPYEQYF
d_call: TRBD1
j_call: TRBJ2-7
clone_size: many
v_call: TRBV5-1

cdr3_nt: TGTGCCAGCAGCTTCACAGGGATGGGAAACACCATATATTTT
cdr3_aa: CASSFTGMGNTIYF
d_call: .
j_call: TRBJ1-3
clone_size: .
v_call: TRBV7-9

cdr3_nt: TGTGCCAGTAGTATTTTCAGCGGAAACTACAATGAGCAGTTCTTC
cdr3_aa: CASSIFSGNYNEQFF
d_call: .
j_call: TRBJ2-1
clone_size: many
v_call: TRBV19